This T cell receptor (beta chain) comes out of a study of blood T cell repertoires in COVID-19. Study overall: Whether acute or convalescent, the COVID-19 samples came from the United States, Italy and Spain. T cells, B-cell-depleted T cells, or PBMCs supplied cDNA or gDNA.

Everyone who took part was about 18 to 89 years old, and they came from 24 US areas. Grouping used clinical history reported by participants in a survey and questionnaire. V lost 6 bases and J 3 bases, leaving 8 bases between the germline ends. Germline values: CDR1 MNHEY, CDR2 SVGAGI. The CDR3 spans 12 residues. Some clones are missing from TCRdb's copy, which holds only in-frame ones; the method was immunoSEQ multiplex PCR. Seen here are 150,000 or so clones, more than 65% observed once, and the top ten hold about 5.7%. This chain uses TRBV6-5 with TRBJ1-1; D is unresolved. Sequencing used PBMCs or T cells enriched from blood (not recorded which). This clonotype originated in a woman in her forties with acute COVID-19. Here the CDR3 DNA reads TGTGCCAGCAGAACTAGAGACACTGAAGCTTTCTTT. Translating gives CASRTRDTEAFF.